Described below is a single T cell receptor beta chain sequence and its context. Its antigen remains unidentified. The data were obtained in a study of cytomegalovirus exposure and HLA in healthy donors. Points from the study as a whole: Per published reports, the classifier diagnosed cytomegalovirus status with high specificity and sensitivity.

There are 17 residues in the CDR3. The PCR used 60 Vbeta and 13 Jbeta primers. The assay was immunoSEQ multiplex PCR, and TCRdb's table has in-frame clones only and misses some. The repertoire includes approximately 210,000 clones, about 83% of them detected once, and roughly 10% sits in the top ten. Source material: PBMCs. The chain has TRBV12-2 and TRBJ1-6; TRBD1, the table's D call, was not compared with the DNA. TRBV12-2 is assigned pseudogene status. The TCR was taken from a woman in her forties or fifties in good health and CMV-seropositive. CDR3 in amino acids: CASRLADRTDYNSPLHF. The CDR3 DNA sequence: TGTGCAAGTCGCTTAGCGGACCGGACAGACTATAATTCACCCCTCCACTTT.